This T cell receptor beta chain stems from a study of blood T cell repertoires in COVID-19. Study-level background: COVID-19 samples collected from the United States, Italy and Spain covered acute and convalescent phases. Nucleic acid was either cDNA or gDNA, and it came from T cells, B-cell-depleted T cells, or PBMCs.

Germline lookup yields CDR1 SGHVS and CDR2 FQNEAQ. CDR3 length equals 19 residues. Trimming took off 5 bases at V and 0 bases at J, with 20 bases between the two ends. Patients in Seattle were enrolled during active infection, then followed longitudinally. As handled by the study authors: Reference gene primers were amplified, and this amplification served to estimate nucleated cell counts. This table comes from immunoSEQ multiplex PCR, and its TCRdb copy is limited to in-frame clones, with some not included. V and J calls and clone size are those listed in that table; D and trimming were worked out from the DNA. Among 300,000 to 450,000 clones, over 75% were seen once, and the ten largest hold approximately 2.5%.

This receptor was obtained from a woman aged 60-75 years with COVID-19, enrolled during active disease. V gene TRBV7-8 combines with J gene TRBJ2-6; a weak D match, TRBD1 (6 bases). The sample taken for sequencing was peripheral blood. CDR3 DNA sequence: TGTGCCAGCAGCCACCGATTAACAGGGATTTACTCTGGGGCCAACGTCCTGACTTTC. This codes for CASSHRLTGIYSGANVLTF.